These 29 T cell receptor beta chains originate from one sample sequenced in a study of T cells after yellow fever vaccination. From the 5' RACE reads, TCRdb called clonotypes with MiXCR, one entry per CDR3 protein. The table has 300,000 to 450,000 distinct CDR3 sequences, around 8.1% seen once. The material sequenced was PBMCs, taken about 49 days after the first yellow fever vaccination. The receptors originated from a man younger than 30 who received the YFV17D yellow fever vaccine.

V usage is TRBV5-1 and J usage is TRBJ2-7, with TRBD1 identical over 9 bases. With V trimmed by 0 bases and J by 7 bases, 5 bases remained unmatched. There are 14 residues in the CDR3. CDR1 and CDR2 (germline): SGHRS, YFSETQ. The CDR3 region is CASSLGDRVLEQYF. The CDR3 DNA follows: TGCGCCAGCAGCTTGGGGGACAGGGTCTTGGAGCAGTACTTC.

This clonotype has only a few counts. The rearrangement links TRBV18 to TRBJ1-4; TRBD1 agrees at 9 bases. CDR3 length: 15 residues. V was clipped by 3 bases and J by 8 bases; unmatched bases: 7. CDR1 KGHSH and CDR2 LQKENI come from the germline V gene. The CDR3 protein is CASSPATGGREKLFF. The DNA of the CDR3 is TGTGCCAGCTCACCGGCGACAGGGGGTCGGGAAAAACTGTTTTTT.

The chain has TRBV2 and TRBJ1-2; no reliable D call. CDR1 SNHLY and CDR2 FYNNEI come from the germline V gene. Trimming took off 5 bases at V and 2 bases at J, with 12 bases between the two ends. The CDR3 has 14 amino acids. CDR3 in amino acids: CASSPSQVNYGYTF. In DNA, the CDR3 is TGTGCCAGCAGTCCCTCTCAAGTAAACTATGGCTACACCTTC.

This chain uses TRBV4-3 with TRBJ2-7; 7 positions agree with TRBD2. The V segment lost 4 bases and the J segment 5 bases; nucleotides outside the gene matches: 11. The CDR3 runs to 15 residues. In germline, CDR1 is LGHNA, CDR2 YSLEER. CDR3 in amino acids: CASSPGGAGRDEQYV. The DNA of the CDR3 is TGCGCCAGCAGCCCCGGTGGGGCAGGGAGGGACGAGCAGTACGTC.

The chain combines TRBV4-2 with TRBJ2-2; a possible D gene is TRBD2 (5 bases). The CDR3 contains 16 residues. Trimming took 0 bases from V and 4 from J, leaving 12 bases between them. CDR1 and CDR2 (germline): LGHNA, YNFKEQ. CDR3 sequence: CASSQDAGGVTGELFF. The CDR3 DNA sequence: TGTGCCAGCAGCCAAGACGCAGGAGGCGTCACCGGGGAGCTGTTTTTT.

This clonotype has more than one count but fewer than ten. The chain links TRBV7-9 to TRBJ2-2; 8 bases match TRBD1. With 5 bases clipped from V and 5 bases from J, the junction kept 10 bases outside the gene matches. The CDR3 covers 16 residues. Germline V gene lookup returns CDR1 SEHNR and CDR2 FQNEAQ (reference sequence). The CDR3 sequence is CASSPQGQGGTGELFF. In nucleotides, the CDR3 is TGTGCCAGCAGCCCCCAAGGACAGGGAGGAACCGGGGAGCTGTTTTTT.

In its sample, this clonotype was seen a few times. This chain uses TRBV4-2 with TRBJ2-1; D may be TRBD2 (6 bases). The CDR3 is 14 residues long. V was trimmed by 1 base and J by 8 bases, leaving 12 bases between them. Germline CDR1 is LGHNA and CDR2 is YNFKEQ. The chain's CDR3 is CASSQGGERHEQFF. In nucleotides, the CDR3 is TGTGCCAGCAGCCAAGGGGGGGAGCGACATGAGCAGTTCTTC.

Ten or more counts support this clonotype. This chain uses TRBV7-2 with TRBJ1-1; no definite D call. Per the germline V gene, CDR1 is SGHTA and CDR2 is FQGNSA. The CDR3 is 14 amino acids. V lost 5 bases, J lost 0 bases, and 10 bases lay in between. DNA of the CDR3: TGTGCCAGCAGCCTTTCCGGAGTGAACACTGAAGCTTTCTTT. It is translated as CASSLSGVNTEAFF.

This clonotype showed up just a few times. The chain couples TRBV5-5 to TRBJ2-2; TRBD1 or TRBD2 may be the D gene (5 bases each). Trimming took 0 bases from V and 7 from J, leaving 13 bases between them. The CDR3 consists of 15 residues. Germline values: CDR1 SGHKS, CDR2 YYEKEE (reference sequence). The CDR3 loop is CASSLGGVPGGELFF. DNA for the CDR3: TGTGCCAGCAGCTTGGGAGGGGTCCCGGGCGGGGAGCTGTTTTTT.

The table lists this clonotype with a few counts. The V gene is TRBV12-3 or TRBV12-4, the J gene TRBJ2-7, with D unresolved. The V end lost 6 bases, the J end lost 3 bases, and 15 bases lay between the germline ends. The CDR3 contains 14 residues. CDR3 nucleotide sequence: TGTGCCAGCAGCCTGGCCGGGCAGCACTACGAGCAGTACTTC. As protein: CASSLAGQHYEQYF.

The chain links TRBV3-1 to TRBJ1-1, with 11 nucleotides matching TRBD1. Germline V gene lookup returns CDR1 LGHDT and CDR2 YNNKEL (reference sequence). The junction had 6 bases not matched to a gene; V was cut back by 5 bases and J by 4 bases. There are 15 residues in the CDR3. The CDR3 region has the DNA TGTGCCAGCAGCTACCCCGGGACAGGGGGCACTGAAGCTTTCTTT. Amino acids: CASSYPGTGGTEAFF. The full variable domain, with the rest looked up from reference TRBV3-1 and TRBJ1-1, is DTAVSQTPKYLVTQMGNDKSIKCEQNLGHDTMYWYKQDSKKFLKIMFSYNNKELIINETVPNRFSPKSPDKAHLNLHINSLELGDSAVYFCASSYPGTGGTEAFFGQGTRLTVV.

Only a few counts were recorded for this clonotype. The CDR3 DNA is TGCGCCAGCAGCCAAGCTCTTAAGGGTCGGCAGCCCCAGCATTTT. Protein sequence: CASSQALKGRQPQHF. The chain couples TRBV4-3 to TRBJ1-5; D uncertain. The V end lost 1 base, the J end lost 7 bases, and 14 bases lay between the germline ends. Germline CDR1 and CDR2: LGHNA and YSLEER. The CDR3 runs 15 residues.

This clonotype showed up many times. CDR3: CASSLAVTTGELFF. Here the CDR3 DNA reads TGCGCCAGCAGCTTGGCCGTCACCACCGGGGAGCTGTTTTTT. V gene TRBV5-1 combines with J gene TRBJ2-2; D call uncertain. Germline loops: CDR1 SGHRS, CDR2 YFSETQ. V was trimmed by 0 bases and J by 4 bases, leaving 7 bases between them. The CDR3 spans 14 residues.

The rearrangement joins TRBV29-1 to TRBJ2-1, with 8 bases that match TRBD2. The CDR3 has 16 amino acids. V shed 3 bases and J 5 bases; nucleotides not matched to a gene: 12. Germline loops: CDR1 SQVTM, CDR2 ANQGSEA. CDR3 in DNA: TGCAGCGTTGAGGGGGATTTTAGCGGGACCGACAATGAGCAGTTCTTC. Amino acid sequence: CSVEGDFSGTDNEQFF.

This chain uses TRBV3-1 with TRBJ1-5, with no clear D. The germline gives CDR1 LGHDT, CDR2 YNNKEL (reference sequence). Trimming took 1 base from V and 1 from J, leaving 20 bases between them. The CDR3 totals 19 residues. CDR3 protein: CASSQGLAGEFKSNQPQHF. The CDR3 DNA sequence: TGTGCCAGCAGCCAAGGCCTGGCAGGAGAATTTAAGAGCAATCAGCCCCAGCATTTT. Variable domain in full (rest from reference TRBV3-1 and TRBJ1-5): DTAVSQTPKYLVTQMGNDKSIKCEQNLGHDTMYWYKQDSKKFLKIMFSYNNKELIINETVPNRFSPKSPDKAHLNLHINSLELGDSAVYFCASSQGLAGEFKSNQPQHFGDGTRLSIL.

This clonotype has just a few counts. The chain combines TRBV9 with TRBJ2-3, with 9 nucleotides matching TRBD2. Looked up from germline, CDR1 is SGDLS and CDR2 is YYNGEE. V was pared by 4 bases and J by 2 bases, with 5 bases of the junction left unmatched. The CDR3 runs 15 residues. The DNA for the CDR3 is TGTGCCAGCAGCCGTATAGCGGGGGACACAGATACGCAGTATTTT. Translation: CASSRIAGDTDTQYF.

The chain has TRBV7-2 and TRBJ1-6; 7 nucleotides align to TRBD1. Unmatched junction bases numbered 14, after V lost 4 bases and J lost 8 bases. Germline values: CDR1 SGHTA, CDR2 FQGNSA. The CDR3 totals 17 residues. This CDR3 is CASSSYPKTGTHSPLHF. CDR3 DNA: TGTGCCAGCAGCTCCTATCCTAAGACAGGGACGCATTCACCCCTCCACTTT.

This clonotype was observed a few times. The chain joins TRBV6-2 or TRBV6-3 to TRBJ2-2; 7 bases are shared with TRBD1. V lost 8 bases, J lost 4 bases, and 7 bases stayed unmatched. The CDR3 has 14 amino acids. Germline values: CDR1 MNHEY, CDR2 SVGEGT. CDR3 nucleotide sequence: TGTGCCAGCCGAGGGGGCGTCGGCACCGGGGAGCTGTTTTTT. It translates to CASRGGVGTGELFF.

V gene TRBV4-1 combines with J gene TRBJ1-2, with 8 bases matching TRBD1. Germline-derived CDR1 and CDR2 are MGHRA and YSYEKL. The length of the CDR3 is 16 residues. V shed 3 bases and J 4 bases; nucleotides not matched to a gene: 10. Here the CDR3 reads CASSHVTGGEFYGYTF. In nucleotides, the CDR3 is TGCGCCAGCAGCCACGTAACAGGGGGAGAGTTCTATGGCTACACCTTC.

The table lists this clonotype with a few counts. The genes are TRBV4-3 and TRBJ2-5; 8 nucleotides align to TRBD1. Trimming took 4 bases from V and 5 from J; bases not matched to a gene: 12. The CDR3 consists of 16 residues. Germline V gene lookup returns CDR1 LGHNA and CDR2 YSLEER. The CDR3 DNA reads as TGCGCCAGCAGCCGGGGCCGACAGGGGTCAGGGGAGACCCAGTACTTC. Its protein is CASSRGRQGSGETQYF.

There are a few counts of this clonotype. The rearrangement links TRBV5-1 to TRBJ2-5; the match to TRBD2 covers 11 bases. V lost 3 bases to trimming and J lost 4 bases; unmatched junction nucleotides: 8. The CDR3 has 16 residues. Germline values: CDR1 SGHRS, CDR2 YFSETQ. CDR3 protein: CASSYEGLAVGETQYF. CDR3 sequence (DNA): TGCGCCAGCAGCTACGAGGGACTAGCGGTGGGAGAGACCCAGTACTTC.

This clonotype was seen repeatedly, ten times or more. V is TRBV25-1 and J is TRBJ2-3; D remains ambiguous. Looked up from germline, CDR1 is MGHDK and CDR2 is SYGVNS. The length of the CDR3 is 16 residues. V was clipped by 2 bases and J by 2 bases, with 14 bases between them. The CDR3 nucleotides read TGTGCCAGCAGTGAAGGGGTCAGAGGATTCACAGATACGCAGTATTTT. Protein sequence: CASSEGVRGFTDTQYF.

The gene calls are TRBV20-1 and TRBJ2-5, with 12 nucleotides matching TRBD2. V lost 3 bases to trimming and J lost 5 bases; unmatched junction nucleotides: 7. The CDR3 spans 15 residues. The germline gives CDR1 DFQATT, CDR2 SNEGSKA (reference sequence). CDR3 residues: CSARSLTSGGETQYF. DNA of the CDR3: TGCAGTGCTAGGAGCCTCACTAGCGGGGGGGAGACCCAGTACTTC.

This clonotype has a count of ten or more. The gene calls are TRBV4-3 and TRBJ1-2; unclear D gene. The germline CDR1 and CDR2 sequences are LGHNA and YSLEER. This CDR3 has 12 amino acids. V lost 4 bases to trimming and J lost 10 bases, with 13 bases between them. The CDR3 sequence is CASSRSRDLYTF. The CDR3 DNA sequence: TGCGCCAGCAGCCGCTCAAGAGACCTCTACACCTTC.

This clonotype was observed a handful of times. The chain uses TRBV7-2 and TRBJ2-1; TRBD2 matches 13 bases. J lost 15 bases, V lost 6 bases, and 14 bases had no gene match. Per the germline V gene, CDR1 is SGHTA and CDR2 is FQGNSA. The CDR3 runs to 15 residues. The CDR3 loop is CASRITGTSGEGPFF. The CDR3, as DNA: TGTGCCAGCAGGATTACCGGGACTAGCGGGGAGGGGCCGTTCTTC.

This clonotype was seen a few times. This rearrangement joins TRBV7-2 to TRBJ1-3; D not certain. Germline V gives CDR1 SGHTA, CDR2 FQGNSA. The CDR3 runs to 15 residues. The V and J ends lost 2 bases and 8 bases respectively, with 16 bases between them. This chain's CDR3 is CASSLFLGVVDTIYF. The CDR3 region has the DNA TGTGCCAGCAGCTTATTCCTTGGGGTGGTGGACACCATATATTTT.

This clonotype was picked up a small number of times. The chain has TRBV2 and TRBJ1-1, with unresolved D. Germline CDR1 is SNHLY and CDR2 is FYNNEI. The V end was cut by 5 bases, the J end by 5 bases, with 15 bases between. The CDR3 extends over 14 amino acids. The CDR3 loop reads CASSQSLGLTEAFF. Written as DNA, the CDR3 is TGTGCCAGCAGTCAAAGTCTAGGGTTGACTGAAGCTTTCTTT.

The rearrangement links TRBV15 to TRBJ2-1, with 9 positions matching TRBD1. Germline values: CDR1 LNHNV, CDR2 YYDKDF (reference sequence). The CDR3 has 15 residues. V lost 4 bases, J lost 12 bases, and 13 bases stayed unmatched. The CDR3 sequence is CATSTESDRGLGQFF. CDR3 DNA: TGTGCCACCAGCACCGAATCGGACAGGGGATTGGGGCAGTTCTTC.

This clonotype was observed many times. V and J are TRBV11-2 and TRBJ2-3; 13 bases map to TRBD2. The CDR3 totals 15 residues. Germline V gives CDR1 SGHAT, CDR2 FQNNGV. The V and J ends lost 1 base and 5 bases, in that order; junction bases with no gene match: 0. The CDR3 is CASSLGTSGGDTQYF. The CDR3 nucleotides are TGTGCCAGCAGCTTAGGGACTAGCGGGGGAGATACGCAGTATTTT.